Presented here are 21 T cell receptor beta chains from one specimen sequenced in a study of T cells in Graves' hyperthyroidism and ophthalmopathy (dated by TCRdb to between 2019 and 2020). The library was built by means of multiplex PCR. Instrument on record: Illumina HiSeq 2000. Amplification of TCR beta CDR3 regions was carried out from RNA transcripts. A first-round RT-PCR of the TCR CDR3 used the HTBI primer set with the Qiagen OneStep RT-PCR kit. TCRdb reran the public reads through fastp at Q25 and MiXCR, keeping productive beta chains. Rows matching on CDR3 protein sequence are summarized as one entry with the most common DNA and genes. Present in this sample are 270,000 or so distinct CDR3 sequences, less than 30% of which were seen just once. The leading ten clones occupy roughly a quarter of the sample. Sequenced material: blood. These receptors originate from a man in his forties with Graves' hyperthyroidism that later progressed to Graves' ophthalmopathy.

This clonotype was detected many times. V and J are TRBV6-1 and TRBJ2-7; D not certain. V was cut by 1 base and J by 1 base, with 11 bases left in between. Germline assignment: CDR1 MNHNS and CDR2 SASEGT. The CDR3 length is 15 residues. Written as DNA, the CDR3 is TGTGCCAGCAGTGAAGAACCAGTACAGTCCTACGAGCAGTACTTC. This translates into CASSEEPVQSYEQYF.

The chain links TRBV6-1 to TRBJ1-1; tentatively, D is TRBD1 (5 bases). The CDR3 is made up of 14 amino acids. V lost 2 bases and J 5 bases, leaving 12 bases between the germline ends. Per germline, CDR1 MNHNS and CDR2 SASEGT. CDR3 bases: TGTGCCAGCAGTGAATGGGGGGAAGGGACTGAAGCTTTCTTT. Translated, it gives CASSEWGEGTEAFF.

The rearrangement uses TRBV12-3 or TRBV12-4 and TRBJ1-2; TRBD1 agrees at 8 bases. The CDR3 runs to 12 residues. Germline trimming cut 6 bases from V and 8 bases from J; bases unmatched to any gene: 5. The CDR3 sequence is CASSPGGRGYTF. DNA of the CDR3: TGTGCCAGCAGCCCAGGGGGCCGGGGCTACACCTTC.

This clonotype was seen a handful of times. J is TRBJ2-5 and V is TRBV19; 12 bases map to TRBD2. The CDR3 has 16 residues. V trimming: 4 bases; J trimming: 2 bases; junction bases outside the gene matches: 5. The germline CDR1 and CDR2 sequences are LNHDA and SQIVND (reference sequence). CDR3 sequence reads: CASSRTGLAGQETQYF. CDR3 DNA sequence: TGTGCCAGTAGTAGGACGGGACTAGCGGGTCAAGAGACCCAGTACTTC. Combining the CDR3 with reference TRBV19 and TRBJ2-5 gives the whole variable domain DGGITQSPKYLFRKEGQNVTLSCEQNLNHDAMYWYRQDPGQGLRLIYYSQIVNDFQKGDIAEGYSVSREKKESFPLTVTSAQKNPTAFYLCASSRTGLAGQETQYFGPGTRLLVL.

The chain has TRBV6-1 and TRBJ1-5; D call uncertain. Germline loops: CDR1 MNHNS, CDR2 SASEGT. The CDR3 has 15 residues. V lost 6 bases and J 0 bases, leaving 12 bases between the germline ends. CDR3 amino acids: CASRETPNSNQPQHF. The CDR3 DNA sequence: TGTGCCAGCAGGGAAACTCCAAATAGCAATCAGCCCCAGCATTTT.

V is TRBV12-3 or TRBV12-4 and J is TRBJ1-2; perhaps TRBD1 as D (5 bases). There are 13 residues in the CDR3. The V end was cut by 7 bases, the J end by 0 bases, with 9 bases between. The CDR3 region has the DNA TGTGCCAGCAACCCGGGACCTAACTATGGCTACACCTTC. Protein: CASNPGPNYGYTF.

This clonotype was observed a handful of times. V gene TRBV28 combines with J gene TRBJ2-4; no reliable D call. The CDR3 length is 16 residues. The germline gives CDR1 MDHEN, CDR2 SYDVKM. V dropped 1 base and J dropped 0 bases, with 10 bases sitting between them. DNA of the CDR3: TGTGCCAGCAGTTTATTTCTACAGAGAGCCAAAAACATTCAGTACTTC. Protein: CASSLFLQRAKNIQYF.

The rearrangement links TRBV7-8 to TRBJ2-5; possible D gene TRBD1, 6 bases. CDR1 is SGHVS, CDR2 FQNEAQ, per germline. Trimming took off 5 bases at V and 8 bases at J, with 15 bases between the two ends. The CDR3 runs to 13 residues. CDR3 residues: CASSPVRGDTQYF. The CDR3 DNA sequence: TGTGCCAGCAGCCCGGTCAGGGGTGATACCCAGTACTTC.

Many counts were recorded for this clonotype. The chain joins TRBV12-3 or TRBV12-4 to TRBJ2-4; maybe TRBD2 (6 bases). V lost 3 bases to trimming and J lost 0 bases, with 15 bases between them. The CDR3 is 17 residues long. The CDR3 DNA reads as TGTGCCAGCAGTTTGGGTAGGGGACTGCGAGCCAAAAACATTCAGTACTTC. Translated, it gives CASSLGRGLRAKNIQYF.

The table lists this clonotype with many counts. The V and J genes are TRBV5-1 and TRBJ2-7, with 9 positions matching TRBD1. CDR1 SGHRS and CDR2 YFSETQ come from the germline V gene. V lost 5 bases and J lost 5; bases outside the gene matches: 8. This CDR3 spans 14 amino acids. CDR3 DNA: TGCGCCAGCAGAACCGGGACAGGGAGCAACGAGCAGTACTTC. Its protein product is CASRTGTGSNEQYF.

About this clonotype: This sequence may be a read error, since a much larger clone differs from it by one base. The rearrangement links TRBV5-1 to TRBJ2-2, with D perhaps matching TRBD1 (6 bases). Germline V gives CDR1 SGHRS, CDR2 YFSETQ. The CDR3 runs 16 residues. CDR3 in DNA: TGCGCCGGCAGCTTGGGGGCTCGATCGGACACCGGGGAGCTGTTTTTT. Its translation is CAGSLGARSDTGELFF.

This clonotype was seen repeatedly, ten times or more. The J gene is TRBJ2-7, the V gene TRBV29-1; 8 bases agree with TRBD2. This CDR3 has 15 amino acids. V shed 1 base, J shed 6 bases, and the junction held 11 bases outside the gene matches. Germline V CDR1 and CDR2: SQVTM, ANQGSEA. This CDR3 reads CSVEVGPGTRSEQYF. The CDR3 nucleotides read TGCAGCGTTGAAGTCGGGCCCGGGACTAGAAGCGAGCAGTACTTC.

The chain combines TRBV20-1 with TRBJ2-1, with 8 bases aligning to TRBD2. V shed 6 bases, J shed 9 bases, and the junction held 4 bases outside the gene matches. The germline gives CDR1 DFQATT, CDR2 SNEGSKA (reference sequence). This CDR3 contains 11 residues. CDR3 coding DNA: TGCAGTGCCCAACGGGAGGGTGAGCAGTTCTTC. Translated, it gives CSAQREGEQFF.

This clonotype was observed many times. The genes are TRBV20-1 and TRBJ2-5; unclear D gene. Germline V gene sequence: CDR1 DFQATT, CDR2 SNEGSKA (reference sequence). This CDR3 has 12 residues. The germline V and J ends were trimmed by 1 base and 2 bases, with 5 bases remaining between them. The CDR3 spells CSARAGQETQYF. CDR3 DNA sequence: TGCAGTGCTAGAGCTGGACAAGAGACCCAGTACTTC.

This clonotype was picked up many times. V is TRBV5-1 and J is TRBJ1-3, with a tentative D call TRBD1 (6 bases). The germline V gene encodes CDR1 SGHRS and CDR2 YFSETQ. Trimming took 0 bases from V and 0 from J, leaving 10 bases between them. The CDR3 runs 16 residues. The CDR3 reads CASSLDRANSGNTIYF. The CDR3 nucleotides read TGCGCCAGCAGCTTGGACAGGGCGAACTCTGGAAACACCATATATTTT. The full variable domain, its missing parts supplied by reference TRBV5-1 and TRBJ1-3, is KAGVTQTPRYLIKTRGQQVTLSCSPISGHRSVSWYQQTPGQGLQFLFEYFSETQRNKGNFPGRFSGRQFSNSRSEMNVSTLELGDSALYLCASSLDRANSGNTIYFGEGSWLTVV.

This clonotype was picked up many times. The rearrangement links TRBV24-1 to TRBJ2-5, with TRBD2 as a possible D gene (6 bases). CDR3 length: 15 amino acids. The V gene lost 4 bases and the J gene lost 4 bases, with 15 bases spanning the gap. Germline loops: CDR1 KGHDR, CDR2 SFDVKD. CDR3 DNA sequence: TGTGCCACCAGTGAGGGGTCGGGAGTAGGAGAGACCCAGTACTTC. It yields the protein CATSEGSGVGETQYF.

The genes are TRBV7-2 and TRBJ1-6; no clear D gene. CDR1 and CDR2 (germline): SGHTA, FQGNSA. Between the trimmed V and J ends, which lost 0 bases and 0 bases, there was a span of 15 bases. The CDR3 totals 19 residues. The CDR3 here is CASSLALVGVSSYNSPLHF. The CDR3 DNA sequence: TGTGCCAGCAGCTTAGCGCTGGTAGGCGTGAGCTCCTATAATTCACCCCTCCACTTT.

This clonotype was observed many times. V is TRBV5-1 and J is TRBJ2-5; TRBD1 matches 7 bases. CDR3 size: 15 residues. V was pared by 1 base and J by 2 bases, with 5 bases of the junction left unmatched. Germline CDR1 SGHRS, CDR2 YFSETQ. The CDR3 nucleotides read TGCGCCAGCAGCTTGCGTGGGGACAGACAAGAGACCCAGTACTTC. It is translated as CASSLRGDRQETQYF.

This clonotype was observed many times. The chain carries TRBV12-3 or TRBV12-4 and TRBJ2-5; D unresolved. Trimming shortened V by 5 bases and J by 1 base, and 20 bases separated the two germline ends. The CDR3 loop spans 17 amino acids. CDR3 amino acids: CASSPTRRLITQETQYF. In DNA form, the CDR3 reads TGTGCCAGCAGTCCTACGAGACGGTTAATTACCCAAGAGACCCAGTACTTC.

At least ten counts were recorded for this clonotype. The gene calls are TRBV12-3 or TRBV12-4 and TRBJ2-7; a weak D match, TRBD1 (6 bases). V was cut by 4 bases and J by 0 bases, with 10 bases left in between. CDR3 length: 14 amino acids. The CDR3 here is CASSSRDTSYEQYF. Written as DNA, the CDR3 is TGTGCCAGCAGTTCCCGGGACACCTCCTACGAGCAGTACTTC.

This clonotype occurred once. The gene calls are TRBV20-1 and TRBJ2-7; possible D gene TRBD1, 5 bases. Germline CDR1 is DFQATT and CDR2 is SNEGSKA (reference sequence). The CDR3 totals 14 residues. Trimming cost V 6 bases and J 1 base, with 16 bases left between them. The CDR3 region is CSARQQGMSYEQYF. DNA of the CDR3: TGCAGTGCCAGGCAGCAGGGCATGTCCTACGAGCAGTACTTC.